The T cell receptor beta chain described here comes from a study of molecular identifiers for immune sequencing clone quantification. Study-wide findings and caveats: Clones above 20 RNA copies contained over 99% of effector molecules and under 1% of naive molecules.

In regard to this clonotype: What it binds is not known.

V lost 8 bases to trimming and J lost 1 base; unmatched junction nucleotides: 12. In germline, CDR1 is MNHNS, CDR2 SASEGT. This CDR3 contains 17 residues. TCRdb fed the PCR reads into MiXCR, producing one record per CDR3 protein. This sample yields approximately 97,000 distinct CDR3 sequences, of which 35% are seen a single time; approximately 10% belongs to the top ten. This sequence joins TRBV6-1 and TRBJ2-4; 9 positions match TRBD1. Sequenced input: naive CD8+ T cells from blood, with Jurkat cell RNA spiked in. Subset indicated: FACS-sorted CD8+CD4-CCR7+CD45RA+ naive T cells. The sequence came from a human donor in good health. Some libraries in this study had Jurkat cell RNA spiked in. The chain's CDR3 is CASCALQGAMAKNIQYF. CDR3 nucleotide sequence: TGTGCCAGCTGTGCCCTACAGGGGGCTATGGCCAAAAACATTCAGTACTTC.